The rows below give T cell receptor beta chains drawn from one sample of a study of cytomegalovirus exposure and HLA in healthy donors. Profiled with immunoSEQ multiplex PCR; TCRdb holds only in-frame clones, not every one. Its table lists roughly 73,000 clones. The specimen sequenced was PBMCs. The origin of the receptors is a man aged 45-65 years in good health and CMV-seropositive. CDR3s include the opening cysteine and the closing phenylalanine or tryptophan. D genes are given only for firm matches. A clone size is listed for some rows: how often the clone was seen (once, few, many), or a class if it is expanded.

>TRBJ2-2|TRBV5-1|NA|TRBD2
TGCGCCAGCAGCTTAGGGACTACTTCCGGCGGGGAGCTGTTTTTT
CASSLGTTSGGELFF
>TRBJ1-1|TRBV6-5|NA|TRBD1
TGTGCCAGCAAAAGGGGGGACAGCGAAGCTTTCTTT
CASKRGDSEAFF
>TRBJ2-1|TRBV5-6|NA|TRBD2
TGTGCCAGCAGCCATTCTACTAGCGGGGGGTTCGAGCAGTTCTTC
CASSHSTSGGFEQFF
>TRBJ1-2|TRBV7-2|NA|TRBD1
TGTGCCAGCAGGTTATTGCTCAGGGGGGCTGCTAACTATGGCTACACCTTC
CASRLLLRGAANYGYTF
>TRBJ2-5|TRBV5-1|NA|TRBD1
TGCGCCAGCAGCTGGGGACAGCAGACATTAGCTTGGGAGACCCAGTACTTC
CASSWGQQTLAWETQYF
>TRBJ1-1|TRBV19|NA|NA
TGTGCCAGTAAGGGAGACAGGATGAACACTGAAGCTTTCTTT
CASKGDRMNTEAFF
>TRBJ1-6|TRBV6-1|NA|NA
TGTGCCAGCACCTGGAGCTCCTATAATTCACCCCTCCACTTT
CASTWSSYNSPLHF
>TRBJ2-1|TRBV29-1|NA|TRBD2
TGCAGCGTTGGGGAAATAAGGCTAGCGGGACTCCGGAATGAGCAGTTCTTC
CSVGEIRLAGLRNEQFF
>TRBJ2-3|TRBV9|NA|TRBD1
TGTGCCAGCAGCGTAGGAGGTCAGGGGGCAGATACGCAGTATTTT
CASSVGGQGADTQYF
>TRBJ1-1|TRBV18|NA|NA
TGTGCCAGCTCACCACTGGGGCAAAGCCGAACTGAAGCTTTCTTT
CASSPLGQSRTEAFF
>TRBJ2-7|TRBV7-2|NA|TRBD1
TGTGCCAGCAGCTCCCGACAGGGCCCCTACGAGCAGTACTTC
CASSSRQGPYEQYF
>TRBJ1-5|TRBV18|NA|TRBD1
TGTGCCAGCTCGTCAGGGGGCGCGGGTCAGCCCCAGCATTTT
CASSSGGAGQPQHF
>TRBJ1-4|TRBV18|NA|TRBD1
TGTGCCAGCTCACTGATTCCCCCGGGACAGGGGACAACTAATGAAAAACTGTTTTTT
CASSLIPPGQGTTNEKLFF
>TRBJ2-3|TRBV7-8|NA|TRBD2
TGTGCCAGCAGCTTTCTAGCGGGGGGCCTCCTGGGCACAGATACGCAGTATTTT
CASSFLAGGLLGTDTQYF
>TRBJ2-5|TRBV7-9|NA|TRBD2
TGTGCCAGCAGCCCCACGGGGGGGGAGACCCAGTACTTC
CASSPTGGETQYF
>TRBJ1-2|TRBV4-2|NA|NA
TGTGCCAGCAGCCCCGCAATAGTCTCAGGGTTCTATGGCTACACCTTC
CASSPAIVSGFYGYTF
>TRBJ2-1|TRBV5-1|NA|TRBD2
TGCGCCAGCAGCTTGGCCGTGCGGGAGAGGAGTAATGAGCAGTTCTTC
CASSLAVRERSNEQFF
>TRBJ1-6|TRBV6-6|NA|NA
TGTGCCAGCAGCCGGGACACACCTTCACCCCTCCACTTT
CASSRDTPSPLHF
>TRBJ2-7|TRBV2|NA|TRBD2
TGTGCCAGCAGTGAACCGGCTAGCGGGAGTGGCGAGCAGTACTTC
CASSEPASGSGEQYF
>TRBJ2-1|TRBV6-4|NA|TRBD2
TGTGCCAGCAGTGGACTAGCGGGAGACGATGAGCAGTTCTTC
CASSGLAGDDEQFF
>TRBJ2-7|TRBV19|NA|TRBD1
TGTGCCAGTAGTGCACAGGGGGCCTACGAGCAGTACTTC
CASSAQGAYEQYF
>TRBJ2-5|TRBV4-1|medium-sized|TRBD1
TGCGCCAGCAGCTCCCCCACAGGGGACAAGGAGACCCAGTACTTC
CASSSPTGDKETQYF
>TRBJ1-2|TRBV10-3|NA|TRBD1
TGTGCCATCAGTGTACAGGGGAATGGCTACACCTTC
CAISVQGNGYTF
>TRBJ2-5|TRBV7-9|NA|NA
TGTGCCAGCAGCTTAGTGGAGGAGACCCAGTACTTC
CASSLVEETQYF
>TRBJ1-1|TRBV6-1|NA|TRBD1
TGTGCCAGCATTTGGGACAGGCAGAACACTGAAGCTTTCTTT
CASIWDRQNTEAFF
>TRBJ2-1|TRBV7-9|NA|NA
TGTGCCAGCACCAAAGAGTACTACAATGAGCAGTTCTTC
CASTKEYYNEQFF
>TRBJ1-2|TRBV12-5|NA|NA
TGTGCTAGTGGTTCCAACGGGGGCTATGGCTACACCTTC
CASGSNGGYGYTF
>TRBJ1-2|TRBV10-3|NA|NA
TGTGCCATCAGTGGACAGCCAGGGTATGGCTACACCTTC
CAISGQPGYGYTF
>TRBJ1-1|TRBV5-1|NA|TRBD1
TGCGCCAGCAGCTTGACCGGGACAGGGGAGGGTAACACTGAAGCTTTCTTT
CASSLTGTGEGNTEAFF
>TRBJ2-7|TRBV25-1|NA|TRBD1
TGTGCCAGCAGCCCGACAGGGATTAAAGGCGAGCAGTACTTC
CASSPTGIKGEQYF
>TRBJ2-2|TRBV4-1|NA|NA
TGCGCCAGCAGCCAAGATTCGGGGGATGACACCGGGGAGCTGTTTTTT
CASSQDSGDDTGELFF
>TRBJ1-1|TRBV10-3|NA|NA
TGTGCCATCAGTGGTTCCCAGGGGAACACTGAAGCTTTCTTT
CAISGSQGNTEAFF
>TRBJ2-7|TRBV18|NA|NA
TGTGCCAGCTCACCAGAGCCACTCTACGAGCAGTACTTC
CASSPEPLYEQYF
>TRBJ2-5|TRBV10-2|NA|NA
TGCGCCAGCAGTGAGCCGCGGACAAGAGAGGTGACCCAGTACTTC
CASSEPRTREVTQYF
>TRBJ2-4|TRBV9|NA|TRBD1
TGTGCCAGCAGCGCACAGGGGGATGGCAAAAACATTCAGTACTTC
CASSAQGDGKNIQYF
>TRBJ1-3|TRBV15|NA|NA
TGTGCCACCAGCGGGCAGGGTTCGACGGACACCATATATTTT
CATSGQGSTDTIYF
>TRBJ1-2|TRBV9|NA|TRBD1
TGTGCCAGCAGCGTAGAGGGCAGGGGGTACGGCTACACCTTC
CASSVEGRGYGYTF
>TRBJ1-5|TRBV10-3|NA|NA
TGTGCCATCAGTGCTGGGGAGGATCAGCCCCAGCATTTT
CAISAGEDQPQHF
>TRBJ2-1|TRBV11-2|NA|TRBD2
TGTGCCAGCAGCTTAGAATCCGGGGGGGCCCGCAATGAGCAGTTCTTC
CASSLESGGARNEQFF
>TRBJ2-7|TRBV18|NA|NA
TGTGCCAGCTCACCACCGGGTGGTCGAGGTTACGAGCAGTACTTC
CASSPPGGRGYEQYF
>TRBJ1-6|TRBV29-1|NA|TRBD1
TGCAGCGTCGCACAGGGGGCTCCGGGTAATTCACCCCTCCACTTT
CSVAQGAPGNSPLHF
>TRBJ2-7|TRBV18|NA|TRBD1
TGTGCCAGCTCACCCTGGACAGGGGAGCAGTACTTC
CASSPWTGEQYF
>TRBJ1-5|TRBV28|NA|NA
TGTGCCAGCAGTTTACCAGGGATGAACGGCAATCAGCCCCAGCATTTT
CASSLPGMNGNQPQHF
>TRBJ1-2|TRBV7-2|NA|TRBD1
TGTGCCAGCAGGCCCCAGGGGGCATATGGCTACACCTTC
CASRPQGAYGYTF
>TRBJ1-2|TRBV2|NA|TRBD1
TGTGCCAGCATTCTGGACAGGCGGGCCGGTGGCTACACCTTC
CASILDRRAGGYTF
>TRBJ1-2|TRBV10-1|NA|NA
TGCGCCAGCAGTGAGGGCAGGGCGAATGGCTACACCTTC
CASSEGRANGYTF
>TRBJ2-3|TRBV18|NA|NA
TGTGCCAGCTCACCTGACACCCTCCATGGAAATACGCAGTATTTT
CASSPDTLHGNTQYF
>TRBJ2-2|TRBV7-6|NA|NA
TGTGCCAGCAGCTTAGAGACTCCTTCGAACACCGGGGAGCTGTTTTTT
CASSLETPSNTGELFF
>TRBJ2-3|TRBV7-9|NA|NA
TGTGCCAGCAGCTTCCCTAGCACAGATACGCAGTATTTT
CASSFPSTDTQYF
>TRBJ2-3|TRBV9|NA|NA
TGTGCCAGCAGCGCGGGGGAGACAGGGCCAACCGATACGCAGTATTTT
CASSAGETGPTDTQYF
>TRBJ1-2|TRBV5-6|NA|NA
TGTGCCAGCATCGGACATGAAGGAGATGGCTACACCTTC
CASIGHEGDGYTF